These 26 T cell receptor beta chains were all obtained from the same sample, sequenced in a study of CD8+CD57+ T cells in acquired aplastic anemia. Previously, flow cytometry had revealed CD8+CD57+ cell expansion in the patients chosen for sequencing. Profiling that covered TCR beta VDJ and CDR3 relied on genomic DNA as its template. MiXCR was run by TCRdb on the reads, yielding one entry per CDR3 protein. This sample has around 200,000 distinct CDR3 sequences, with under 55% found just once. Sequencing was done on a sample of sorted CD4+, CD8+, or CD8+CD57+ T cells (not recorded which) from PBMCs. Receptors were obtained from a human donor with aplastic anemia.

A single count supports this clonotype. This chain uses TRBV6-1 with TRBJ2-5; TRBD2 matches 9 bases. The CDR3 length is 11 residues. After removal of 10 bases from V and 8 bases from J, the junction contained 5 bases not matched to a gene. Germline CDR1 and CDR2: MNHNS and SASEGT. The chain's CDR3 is CATGTSSTQYF. CDR3 coding DNA: TGTGCCACCGGGACTAGCAGTACCCAGTACTTC.

There are many counts of this clonotype. The V and J genes are TRBV11-2 and TRBJ2-7; 12 nucleotides match TRBD2. Trimming at V came to 1 base and at J to 2 bases, leaving 3 bases not matched to a gene. The CDR3 is 16 residues long. The germline CDR1 and CDR2 sequences are SGHAT and FQNNGV. DNA of the CDR3: TGTGCCAGCAGCTTAGGTCTAGCGGGAGGGCCCTACGAGCAGTACTTC. It is translated as CASSLGLAGGPYEQYF.

This clonotype has ten or more counts. CDR3 residues: CASSQIYEQYF. The CDR3 region has the DNA TGTGCCAGCAGCCAGATTTACGAGCAGTACTTC. The V call is TRBV3-1, the J call TRBJ2-7, with D hard to call. This CDR3 comprises 11 residues. V lost 3 bases and J 4 bases, leaving 4 bases between the germline ends. CDR1 and CDR2 (germline): LGHDT, YNNKEL (reference sequence).

This clonotype occurred many times. The V call is TRBV20-1, the J call TRBJ2-3; D uncertain. The CDR3 runs to 14 residues. V lost 5 bases and J 6 bases, leaving 18 bases between the germline ends. Germline values: CDR1 DFQATT, CDR2 SNEGSKA (reference sequence). CDR3 nucleotide sequence: TGCAGTGCTCTCGGACGGCCGTCGTTGGATACGCAGTATTTT. Protein sequence: CSALGRPSLDTQYF.

This clonotype was picked up many times. J is TRBJ1-2 and V is TRBV12-3 or TRBV12-4; TRBD1 is a possible D gene (5 bases). Trimming removed 4 bases at V and 6 bases at J, with 21 bases between. The CDR3 runs 16 residues. The DNA for the CDR3 is TGTGCCAGCAGTTCCCTCGGGGCCCAAGGGCTCGATGGCTACACCTTC. Protein sequence: CASSSLGAQGLDGYTF.

The V call is TRBV19, the J call TRBJ2-3; D unclear. The germline V gene has CDR1 LNHDA and CDR2 SQIVND (reference sequence). V was trimmed by 11 bases and J by 7 bases, leaving 22 bases between them. CDR3 size: 14 residues. CDR3 nucleotides: TGTGCCTGGAGTGAATCTAGAACCCGGCATACGCAGTATTTT. Protein product: CAWSESRTRHTQYF.

Many counts were recorded for this clonotype. The chain recombines TRBV5-1 with TRBJ2-3; TRBD2 is a possible D gene (7 bases). Germline V CDR1 and CDR2: SGHRS, YFSETQ. The CDR3 loop spans 16 amino acids. V shed 4 bases and J shed 0 bases, with 15 bases lying between them. This chain's CDR3 is CASSKGGVSSTDTQYF. The CDR3 DNA is TGCGCCAGCAGCAAAGGGGGGGTCTCGAGCACAGATACGCAGTATTTT.

The rearrangement uses TRBV24-1 and TRBJ2-1; 9 bases are shared with TRBD2. After removal of 5 bases from V and 1 base from J, the junction contained 8 bases not matched to a gene. Looked up from germline, CDR1 is KGHDR and CDR2 is SFDVKD. CDR3 length: 17 residues. The CDR3, as DNA: TGTGCCACCAGTGGACTAGCGGTACGACCATCCTACAATGAGCAGTTCTTC. Translated: CATSGLAVRPSYNEQFF.

The V and J genes are TRBV20-1 and TRBJ2-7; 9 bases map to TRBD1. J was trimmed by 4 bases and V by 1 base; bases with no gene match: 5. This CDR3 spans 14 amino acids. Germline CDR1 and CDR2: DFQATT and SNEGSKA (reference sequence). The CDR3: CSARGRQGEYEQYF. The DNA of the CDR3 is TGCAGTGCTAGAGGGCGACAGGGGGAGTACGAGCAGTACTTC.

The V and J genes are TRBV18 and TRBJ2-1; D might be TRBD1 (5 bases). The germline V gene has CDR1 KGHSH and CDR2 LQKENI. The CDR3 consists of 16 residues. The V end lost 3 bases, the J end lost 4 bases, and 16 bases lay between the germline ends. CDR3 coding DNA: TGTGCCAGCTCACCGGGGCTAAGCGCCACATACAATGAGCAGTTCTTC. It encodes CASSPGLSATYNEQFF.

This clonotype was found once. This rearrangement joins TRBV9 to TRBJ2-3; 14 nucleotides line up with TRBD2. The germline V gene has CDR1 SGDLS and CDR2 YYNGEE. The CDR3 contains 15 residues. V lost 4 bases and J lost 6; bases outside the gene matches: 4. The DNA of the CDR3 is TGTGCCAGCAGCCTGGGGACTAGCGGGAGTGATACGCAGTATTTT. Translation: CASSLGTSGSDTQYF.

This chain joins TRBV2 and TRBJ2-7; D not resolved. This CDR3 spans 10 amino acids. The germline V gene has CDR1 SNHLY and CDR2 FYNNEI. With 6 bases removed from V and 9 bases from J, the gap between germline ends came to 9 bases. The CDR3 bases are TGTGCCAGCAGGGGAACGGGGCAGTACTTC. This sequence encodes CASRGTGQYF.

In its sample, this clonotype was seen many times. The rearrangement joins TRBV14 to TRBJ2-7; 10 positions agree with TRBD1. The CDR3 has 14 residues. Looked up from germline, CDR1 is SGHDN and CDR2 is FVKESK. With 4 bases clipped from V and 2 bases from J, the junction kept 2 bases outside the gene matches. The DNA of the CDR3 is TGTGCCAGCAGCCGGGGACAGGGGACCTACGAGCAGTACTTC. Residues: CASSRGQGTYEQYF.

This sequence joins TRBV4-1 and TRBJ2-2; no reliable D call. Per germline, CDR1 MGHRA and CDR2 YSYEKL. V lost 4 bases and J lost 6, with 12 bases in between. The CDR3 is 14 residues long. The CDR3 DNA is TGCGCCAGCAGCCCGACACCCGGCCCCGGGGAGCTGTTTTTT. Encoded protein: CASSPTPGPGELFF.

This clonotype was seen many times. This chain links TRBV5-6 with TRBJ2-7; D perhaps matches TRBD2 (6 bases). There are 14 residues in the CDR3. Germline V gene data show CDR1 as SGHDT and CDR2 as YYEEEE. Trimming took off 4 bases at V and 4 bases at J, with 15 bases between the two ends. CDR3 DNA sequence: TGTGCCAGCAGCCTTACTCTAGCGCAATACGAGCAGTACTTC. Protein sequence: CASSLTLAQYEQYF.

The V call is TRBV2, the J call TRBJ2-7; D is unclear. V lost 6 bases, J lost 0 bases, and 9 bases lay in between. Per the germline V gene, CDR1 is SNHLY and CDR2 is FYNNEI. This CDR3 is 13 amino acids long. CDR3 coding DNA: TGTGCCAGCAGATCGACTCACTCCTACGAGCAGTACTTC. Translated: CASRSTHSYEQYF.

This clonotype has at least ten counts. DNA for the CDR3: TGCAGCGTTGAGGGACAGGGATCTGGAAACACCATATATTTT. This gives the protein CSVEGQGSGNTIYF. The V and J genes are TRBV29-1 and TRBJ1-3; 9 bases are a match to TRBD1. The CDR3 loop spans 14 amino acids. Germline loops: CDR1 SQVTM, CDR2 ANQGSEA. V gave up 3 bases and J gave up 1 base; unmatched junction bases: 1.

At least ten counts were recorded for this clonotype. The chain employs TRBV24-1 and TRBJ2-1; TRBD2 agrees at 9 bases. V was pared by 2 bases and J by 1 base, with 2 bases of the junction left unmatched. CDR1 KGHDR and CDR2 SFDVKD come from the germline V gene. This CDR3 region has 16 residues. CDR3 region: CATSDSSGVSYNEQFF. In DNA, the CDR3 is TGTGCCACCAGTGATTCTAGCGGGGTATCCTACAATGAGCAGTTCTTC.

The rearrangement uses TRBV25-1 and TRBJ2-4; D is undetermined. The CDR3 is made up of 14 amino acids. V lost 2 bases, J lost 2 bases, and 7 bases lay in between. From germline, CDR1 is MGHDK and CDR2 SYGVNS. CDR3 sequence reads: CASSEEGPKNIQYF. The CDR3 nucleotides are TGTGCCAGCAGTGAAGAAGGACCCAAAAACATTCAGTACTTC.

Many counts were recorded for this clonotype. The rearrangement links TRBV7-9 to TRBJ2-1; 7 nucleotides line up with TRBD2. CDR3 length: 17 residues. Germline values: CDR1 SEHNR, CDR2 FQNEAQ (reference sequence). Losses at the gene ends were 5 bases for V and 12 bases for J; bases not matched to a gene: 22. The CDR3 region has the DNA TGTGCCAGCAGCCCTAGTCCGACAGTTTCGCCTGGGGAGGGGCAGTTCTTC. Translated, it gives CASSPSPTVSPGEGQFF.

This clonotype was observed once. V usage is TRBV20-1 and J usage is TRBJ2-7, with TRBD1 matching over 9 bases. CDR3 length: 13 residues. The J segment lost 6 bases and the V segment lost 3 bases, leaving 6 bases of the junction unmatched. CDR1 and CDR2 from the germline V gene are DFQATT and SNEGSKA (reference sequence). CDR3 bases: TGCAGTGCTAGTCTGGACAGGGGCCGCGAGCAGTACTTC. Translation: CSASLDRGREQYF.

This clonotype was observed a handful of times. In DNA form, the CDR3 reads TGTGCCAGCTCACCACCTAACAACAATGAGCAGTTCTTC. It yields the protein CASSPPNNNEQFF. The gene calls are TRBV18 and TRBJ2-1, with D unclear. CDR1 KGHSH and CDR2 LQKENI come from the germline V gene. The CDR3 contains 13 residues. Trimming took 0 bases from V and 5 from J, leaving 5 bases between them.

This clonotype has a count of ten or more. The CDR3 sequence: CASRFNTGELFF. CDR3 coding DNA: TGTGCCAGCAGGTTTAACACCGGGGAGCTGTTTTTT. The gene calls are TRBV12-3 or TRBV12-4 and TRBJ2-2, with unresolved D. The length of the CDR3 is 12 residues. V was trimmed by 6 bases and J by 2 bases, leaving 4 bases between them.

The V and J genes are TRBV11-1 and TRBJ2-1; 7 bases are a match to TRBD1. Per germline, CDR1 SGHAT and CDR2 FQDESV (reference sequence). The CDR3 loop spans 16 amino acids. The trim removed 6 bases at V and 6 bases at J, leaving 14 bases unmatched. The chain's CDR3 is CASSFEMGDSFNEQFF. As DNA, the CDR3 is TGTGCCAGCAGTTTCGAGATGGGGGACAGCTTCAATGAGCAGTTCTTC.

The chain employs TRBV19 and TRBJ2-1, with 10 bases identical to TRBD1. This CDR3 spans 13 amino acids. Per the germline V gene, CDR1 is LNHDA and CDR2 is SQIVND (reference sequence). The junction had 8 bases not matched to a gene; V was cut back by 8 bases and J by 10 bases. The CDR3 spells CASGQDRGSEQFF. Here the CDR3 DNA reads TGTGCCAGTGGTCAGGACAGGGGGTCAGAGCAGTTCTTC.

The J gene is TRBJ2-3, the V gene TRBV5-1, with 9 bases lining up with TRBD2. CDR3 length: 16 residues. The V segment lost 2 bases and the J segment 3 bases; nucleotides outside the gene matches: 7. The V gene's germline CDR1 is SGHRS and CDR2 YFSETQ. The CDR3 coding sequence is TGCGCCAGCAGCTTCCTTGGCGGGAGGGGGACAGATACGCAGTATTTT. This encodes CASSFLGGRGTDTQYF.